Below are 17 T cell receptor beta chains sequenced from a single sample in a study of cytomegalovirus exposure and HLA in healthy donors. The PCR used 60 Vbeta and 13 Jbeta primers. Only in-frame clones appear in the TCRdb table, and some are missing; sequencing was by immunoSEQ multiplex PCR. The sample lists about 130,000 clones, 82% occurring once. Specimen: PBMCs. The receptors were gathered from a male donor in good health and CMV-seropositive.

CDR3 in amino acids: CASSLSMTGGTEAFF. In DNA, the CDR3 is TGTGCCAGCAGTTTATCGATGACGGGAGGAACTGAAGCTTTCTTT. The rearrangement joins TRBV27 to TRBJ1-1; D is undetermined. This CDR3 is 15 amino acids long. Trimming took off 0 bases at V and 5 bases at J, with 13 bases between the two ends. Germline-derived CDR1 and CDR2 are MNHEY and SMNVEV (reference sequence).

The genes are TRBV29-1 and TRBJ1-3; a possible D gene is TRBD1 (5 bases). Germline V gene data show CDR1 as SQVTM and CDR2 as ANQGSEA. V was trimmed by 7 bases and J by 0 bases, leaving 19 bases between them. The CDR3 runs to 16 residues. CDR3 residues: CSAPRRGNISGNTIYF. The CDR3, as DNA: TGCAGCGCCCCACGGAGGGGAAACATCTCTGGAAACACCATATATTTT.

This clone was seen only a few times. CDR3 region: CASSVEQGDTQYF. The CDR3 DNA reads TGTGCCAGCAGCGTAGAACAGGGGGATACGCAGTATTTT. V and J are TRBV9 and TRBJ2-3, with 7 nucleotides matching TRBD1. This CDR3 has 13 amino acids. The V and J ends lost 0 bases and 6 bases, in that order; junction bases with no gene match: 1. Germline loops: CDR1 SGDLS, CDR2 YYNGEE.

The J gene is TRBJ1-2, the V gene TRBV6-5, with 7 bases lining up with TRBD1. This CDR3 is built from 13 residues. CDR1 is MNHEY, CDR2 SVGAGI, per germline. V shed 5 bases, J shed 8 bases, and the junction held 8 bases outside the gene matches. The CDR3 here is CASSSDRDWGYTF. The CDR3 nucleotides read TGTGCCAGCAGTAGCGACAGGGATTGGGGCTACACCTTC.

The chain uses TRBV6-5 and TRBJ1-1; tentative D call: TRBD1 (6 bases). The length of the CDR3 is 15 residues. The germline V gene has CDR1 MNHEY and CDR2 SVGAGI. V lost 0 bases to trimming and J lost 3 bases, with 11 bases between them. The CDR3 spells CASSYSKGGDTEAFF. The DNA for the CDR3 is TGTGCCAGCAGTTACTCGAAGGGGGGGGACACTGAAGCTTTCTTT.

The chain joins TRBV9 to TRBJ2-1, with 14 positions matching TRBD2. From germline, CDR1 is SGDLS and CDR2 YYNGEE. Unmatched junction bases numbered 6, after V lost 4 bases and J lost 0 bases. CDR3 length equals 18 residues. The CDR3 here is CASSPRTSGRNSYNEQFF. In nucleotides, the CDR3 is TGTGCCAGCAGCCCTCGGACTAGCGGGAGGAACTCCTACAATGAGCAGTTCTTC.

V is TRBV27 and J is TRBJ2-5, with D possibly matching TRBD2 (5 bases). V was cut by 2 bases and J by 1 base, with 14 bases left in between. The CDR3 covers 16 residues. Germline V gives CDR1 MNHEY, CDR2 SMNVEV (reference sequence). The CDR3 loop reads CASSLRAGSSQETQYF. In DNA, the CDR3 is TGTGCCAGCAGTTTAAGGGCGGGCAGCTCCCAAGAGACCCAGTACTTC.

This rearrangement joins TRBV11-2 to TRBJ2-1, with 7 bases aligning to TRBD1. Unmatched junction bases numbered 11, after V lost 2 bases and J lost 7 bases. Germline CDR1 SGHAT, CDR2 FQNNGV. This CDR3 contains 16 residues. CDR3 nucleotides: TGTGCCAGCAGCTTACAGGGGGTAGCGCCTTTAAATGAGCAGTTCTTC. It is translated as CASSLQGVAPLNEQFF.

The J gene is TRBJ1-2, the V gene TRBV27; the match to TRBD1 covers 7 bases. There are 18 residues in the CDR3. J was trimmed by 4 bases and V by 2 bases; bases with no gene match: 16. The germline V gene has CDR1 MNHEY and CDR2 SMNVEV (reference sequence). The CDR3 region is CASSLRVKGIGDSYGYTF. In DNA form, the CDR3 reads TGTGCCAGCAGTTTAAGGGTCAAAGGAATTGGGGACAGCTATGGCTACACCTTC.

The V gene is TRBV5-5, the J gene TRBJ2-4; D not resolved. V was shortened by 4 bases and J by 1 base, with 12 bases between the two germline ends. There are 15 residues in the CDR3. CDR1 SGHKS and CDR2 YYEKEE come from the germline V gene (reference sequence). DNA of the CDR3: TGTGCCAGCAGCACGCCGGGTGCGGCCAAAAACATTCAGTACTTC. Protein sequence: CASSTPGAAKNIQYF.

V and J are TRBV6-6 and TRBJ2-1; D is perhaps TRBD2 (6 bases). The CDR3 runs to 13 residues. Germline V gene lookup returns CDR1 MNHNY and CDR2 SVGAGI (reference sequence). V lost 7 bases and J 4 bases, leaving 11 bases between the germline ends. The CDR3 DNA is TGTGCCAGCACCCGAGGGAGGTACAATGAGCAGTTCTTC. It encodes CASTRGRYNEQFF.

The table lists this clone with a few counts. The V gene is TRBV27, the J gene TRBJ2-7, with D possibly being TRBD2 (6 bases). The CDR3 contains 14 residues. Trimming took 10 bases from V and 2 from J, leaving 18 bases between them. Germline V gene data show CDR1 as MNHEY and CDR2 as SMNVEV (reference sequence). The CDR3 DNA reads TGTGCCACCTCCGGGGCGGGACCAACCTACGAGCAGTACTTC. Encoded protein: CATSGAGPTYEQYF.

The rearrangement uses TRBV18 and TRBJ2-5; possibly TRBD1 for D (7 bases). Germline V gene data show CDR1 as KGHSH and CDR2 as LQKENI. CDR3 length equals 14 residues. Trimming pared 5 bases from V and 2 bases from J, leaving 12 bases between. The CDR3 nucleotides are TGTGCCAGCTCAATGCGGGACAGACAAGAGACCCAGTACTTC. Protein sequence: CASSMRDRQETQYF.

This chain uses TRBV6-1 with TRBJ1-5; 9 bases are shared with TRBD1. CDR1 and CDR2 (germline): MNHNS, SASEGT. V lost 3 bases, J lost 3 bases, and 6 bases stayed unmatched. This CDR3 region has 16 residues. CDR3 sequence reads: CASSDPQGAFNQPQHF. DNA of the CDR3: TGTGCCAGCAGTGACCCACAGGGGGCCTTCAATCAGCCCCAGCATTTT.

This chain uses TRBV6-1 with TRBJ2-7, with D possibly TRBD1 on 5 matching bases. The CDR3 totals 13 residues. V lost 9 bases, J lost 5 bases, and 17 bases lay in between. Looked up from germline, CDR1 is MNHNS and CDR2 is SASEGT. CDR3 sequence: CASLPGFWDEQYF. As DNA, the CDR3 is TGTGCCAGTTTGCCAGGGTTTTGGGACGAGCAGTACTTC.

This clone appeared once. The chain is built from TRBV28 and TRBJ2-5; D is possibly TRBD2 (6 bases). This CDR3 has 13 amino acids. Germline CDR1 MDHEN, CDR2 SYDVKM. Trimming took 4 bases from V and 2 from J, leaving 8 bases between them. CDR3 in amino acids: CASSYRGQETQYF. CDR3 sequence (DNA): TGTGCCAGCAGTTACCGGGGGCAAGAGACCCAGTACTTC. Supplemented by reference TRBV28 and TRBJ2-5, the full variable domain reads DVKVTQSSRYLVKRTGEKVFLECVQDMDHENMFWYRQDPGLGLRLIYFSYDVKMKEKGDIPEGYSVSREKKERFSLILESASTNQTSMYLCASSYRGQETQYFGPGTRLLVL.

The chain uses TRBV7-3 and TRBJ2-1; 12 bases are shared with TRBD2. In germline, CDR1 is SGHTA, CDR2 FQGTGA. This CDR3 is built from 19 residues. V shed 5 bases and J 6 bases; nucleotides not matched to a gene: 17. CDR3 sequence (DNA): TGTGCCAGCAGCGATACGGCTAGCGGGAGGGCCCGAGGAGTCAATGAGCAGTTCTTC. Translated, it gives CASSDTASGRARGVNEQFF.